A single sample gave rise to the 4 T cell receptor beta chains below, sequenced in a study of response to subunit inactivated influenza vaccine. TCRdb passed the RT-PCR reads through MiXCR, listing each CDR3 protein once. The sample records 750,000 to 850,000 distinct CDR3 sequences, approximately 18% being singletons. The sequenced sample was PBMCs from blood, obtained less than 6 days after vaccination. The receptor set was obtained from a man aged 50 to 59 who received an inactivated influenza vaccine.

This chain links TRBV14 with TRBJ2-1, with 9 positions matching TRBD2. Germline V gene data show CDR1 as SGHDN and CDR2 as FVKESK. V dropped 0 bases and J dropped 9; count of bases not matched to a gene: 9. The CDR3 has 16 amino acids. In DNA, the CDR3 is TGTGCCAGCAGCCAAGATTCGATAGCGGGAGACATTGAGCAGTTCTTC. Its translation: CASSQDSIAGDIEQFF.

This clonotype was observed a handful of times. The J gene is TRBJ2-1, the V gene TRBV3-1; 11 bases fit TRBD2. Germline-derived CDR1 and CDR2 are LGHDT and YNNKEL (reference sequence). Losses at the gene ends were 2 bases for V and 2 bases for J; bases not matched to a gene: 2. This CDR3 spans 16 amino acids. CDR3 DNA: TGTGCCAGCAGCCAACTACTAGCGGGGGCCTACAATGAGCAGTTCTTC. It encodes CASSQLLAGAYNEQFF.

The gene calls are TRBV2 and TRBJ2-3; tentatively, D is TRBD1 or TRBD2 (5 bases each). CDR3 length: 12 residues. Per the germline V gene, CDR1 is SNHLY and CDR2 is FYNNEI. V lost 11 bases and J lost 7, with 16 bases in between. This chain's CDR3 is CAGQGPRYTQYF. The CDR3 nucleotides read TGTGCCGGTCAGGGACCTCGGTATACGCAGTATTTT.

The rearrangement joins TRBV7-9 to TRBJ1-2; the D is unclear. The CDR3 totals 13 residues. Per the germline V gene, CDR1 is SEHNR and CDR2 is FQNEAQ (reference sequence). V was clipped by 1 base and J by 7 bases, with 10 bases between them. CDR3 sequence: CASSLETVGGYTF. The CDR3 coding sequence is TGTGCCAGCAGCTTAGAAACAGTTGGTGGCTACACCTTC.